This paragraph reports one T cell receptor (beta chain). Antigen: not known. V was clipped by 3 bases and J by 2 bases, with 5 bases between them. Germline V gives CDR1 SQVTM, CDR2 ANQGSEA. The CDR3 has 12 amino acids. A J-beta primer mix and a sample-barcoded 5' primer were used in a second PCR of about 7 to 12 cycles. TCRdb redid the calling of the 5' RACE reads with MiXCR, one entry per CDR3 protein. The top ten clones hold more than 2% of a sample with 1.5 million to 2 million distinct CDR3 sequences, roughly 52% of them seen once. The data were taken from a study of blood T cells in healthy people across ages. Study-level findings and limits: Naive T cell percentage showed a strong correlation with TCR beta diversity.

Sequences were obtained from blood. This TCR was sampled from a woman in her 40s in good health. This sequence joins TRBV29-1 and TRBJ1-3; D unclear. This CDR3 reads CSVDEPGNTIYF. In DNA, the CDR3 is TGCAGCGTTGACGAACCTGGAAACACCATATATTTT.